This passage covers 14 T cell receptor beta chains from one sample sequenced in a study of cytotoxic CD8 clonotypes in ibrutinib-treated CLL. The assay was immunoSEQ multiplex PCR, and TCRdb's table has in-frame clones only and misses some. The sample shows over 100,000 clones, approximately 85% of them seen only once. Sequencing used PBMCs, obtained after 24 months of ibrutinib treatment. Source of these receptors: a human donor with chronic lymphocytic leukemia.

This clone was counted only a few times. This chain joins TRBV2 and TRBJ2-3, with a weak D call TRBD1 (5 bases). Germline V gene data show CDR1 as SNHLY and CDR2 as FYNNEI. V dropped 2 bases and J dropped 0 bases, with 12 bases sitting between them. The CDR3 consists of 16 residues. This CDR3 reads CASSEIGAASTDTQYF. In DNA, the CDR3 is TGTGCCAGCAGTGAAATTGGGGCGGCCAGCACAGATACGCAGTATTTT.

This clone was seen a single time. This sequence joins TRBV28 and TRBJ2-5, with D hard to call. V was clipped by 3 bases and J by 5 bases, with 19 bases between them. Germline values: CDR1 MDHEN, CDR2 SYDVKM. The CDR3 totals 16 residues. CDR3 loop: CASSFLFRAIMETQYF. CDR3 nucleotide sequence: TGTGCCAGCAGTTTCCTTTTCCGGGCAATCATGGAGACCCAGTACTTC.

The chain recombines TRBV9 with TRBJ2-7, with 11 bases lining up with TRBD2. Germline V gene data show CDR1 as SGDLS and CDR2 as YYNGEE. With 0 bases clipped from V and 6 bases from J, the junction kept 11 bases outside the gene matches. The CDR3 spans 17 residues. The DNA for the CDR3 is TGTGCCAGCAGCGTAGGCCTAGCGGGAGGTTCCGACATCGAGCAGTACTTC. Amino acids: CASSVGLAGGSDIEQYF.

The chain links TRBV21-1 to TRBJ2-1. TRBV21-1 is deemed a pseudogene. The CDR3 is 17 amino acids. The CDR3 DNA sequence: TGTGCCAGCAGCAAAGCACGATTGAATCATGGGTACAATGAGCAGTTCTTC. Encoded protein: CASSKARLNHGYNEQFF.

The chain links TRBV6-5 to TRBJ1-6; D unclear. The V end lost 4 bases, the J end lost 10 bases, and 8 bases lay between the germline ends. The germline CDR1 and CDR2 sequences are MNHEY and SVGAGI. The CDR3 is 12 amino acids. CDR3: CASSLLRSPLHF. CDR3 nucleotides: TGTGCCAGCAGTTTGCTTCGCTCACCCCTCCACTTT.

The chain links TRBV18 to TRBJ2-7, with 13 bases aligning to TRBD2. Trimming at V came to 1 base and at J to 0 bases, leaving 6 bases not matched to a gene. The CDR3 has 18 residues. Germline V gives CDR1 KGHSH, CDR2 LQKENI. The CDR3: CASSPQGLAGPSSYEQYF. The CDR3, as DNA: TGTGCCAGCTCACCACAGGGACTAGCGGGACCGAGCTCCTACGAGCAGTACTTC.

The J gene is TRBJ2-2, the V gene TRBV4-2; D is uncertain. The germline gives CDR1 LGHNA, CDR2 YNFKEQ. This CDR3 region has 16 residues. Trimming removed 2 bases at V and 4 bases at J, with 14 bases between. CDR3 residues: CASSQPYLQSTGELFF. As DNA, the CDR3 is TGTGCCAGCAGCCAACCCTATCTACAGAGCACCGGGGAGCTGTTTTTT.

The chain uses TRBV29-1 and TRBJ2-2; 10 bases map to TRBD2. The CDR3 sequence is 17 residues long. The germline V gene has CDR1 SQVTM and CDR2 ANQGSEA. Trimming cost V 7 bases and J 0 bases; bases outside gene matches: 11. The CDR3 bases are TGCAGCGCCCCACAGCCAGCGGGAGGGCCGAACACCGGGGAGCTGTTTTTT. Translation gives CSAPQPAGGPNTGELFF.

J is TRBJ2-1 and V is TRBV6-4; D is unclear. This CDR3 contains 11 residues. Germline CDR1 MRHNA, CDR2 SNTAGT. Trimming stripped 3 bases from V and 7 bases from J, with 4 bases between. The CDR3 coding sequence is TGTGCCAGCAGTGAGAGGAATGAGCAGTTCTTC. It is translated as CASSERNEQFF.

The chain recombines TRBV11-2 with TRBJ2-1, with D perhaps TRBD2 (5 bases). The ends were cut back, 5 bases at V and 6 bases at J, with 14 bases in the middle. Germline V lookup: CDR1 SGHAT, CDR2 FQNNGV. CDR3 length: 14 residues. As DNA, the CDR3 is TGTGCCAGCAGCCCGAACTCGGGGTTCAATGAGCAGTTCTTC. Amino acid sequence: CASSPNSGFNEQFF.

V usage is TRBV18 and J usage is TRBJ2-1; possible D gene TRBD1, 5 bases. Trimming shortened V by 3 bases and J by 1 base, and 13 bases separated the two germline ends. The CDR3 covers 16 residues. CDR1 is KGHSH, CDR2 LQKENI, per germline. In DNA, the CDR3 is TGTGCCAGCTCACCGAGTCAGGGTTATTCCTACAATGAGCAGTTCTTC. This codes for CASSPSQGYSYNEQFF.

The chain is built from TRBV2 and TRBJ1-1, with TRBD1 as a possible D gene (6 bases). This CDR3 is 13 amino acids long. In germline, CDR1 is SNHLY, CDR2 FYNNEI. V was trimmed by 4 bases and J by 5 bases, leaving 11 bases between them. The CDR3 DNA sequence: TGTGCCAGCAGTGGACAGGCATCAACTGAAGCTTTCTTT. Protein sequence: CASSGQASTEAFF.

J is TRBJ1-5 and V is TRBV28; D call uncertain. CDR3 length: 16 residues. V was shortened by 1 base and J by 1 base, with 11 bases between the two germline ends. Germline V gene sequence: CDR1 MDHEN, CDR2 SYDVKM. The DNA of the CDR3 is TGTGCCAGCAGTTTATTGGCACGGGTAAGCAATCAGCCCCAGCATTTT. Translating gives CASSLLARVSNQPQHF.

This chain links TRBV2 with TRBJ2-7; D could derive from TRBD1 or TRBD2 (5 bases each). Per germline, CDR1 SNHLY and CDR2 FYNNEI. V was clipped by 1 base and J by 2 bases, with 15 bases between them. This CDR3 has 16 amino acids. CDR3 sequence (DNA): TGTGCCAGCAGTGAAGGGGTATACAGGACTGCCTACGAGCAGTACTTC. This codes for CASSEGVYRTAYEQYF.